The 11 T cell receptor beta chains below all came from one sample that was sequenced in a study of PD-1 blockade in mismatch repair-deficient tumors. Some clones are missing from TCRdb's copy, which holds only in-frame ones; the method was immunoSEQ multiplex PCR. Altogether about 100,000 clones are present, 82% being singletons, with the ten largest covering 6.3%. Sequencing used peripheral blood, obtained about eight months after starting pembrolizumab. These TCRs come from an adult with mismatch repair-deficient cancer.

The CDR3 DNA follows: TGTGCCAGCTCACCGATGACCTTTTGGATGAACACTGAAGCTTTCTTT. It is translated as CASSPMTFWMNTEAFF. The chain is built from TRBV18 and TRBJ1-1; D gene uncertain. Germline lookup yields CDR1 KGHSH and CDR2 LQKENI. This CDR3 has 16 amino acids. V lost 3 bases, J lost 0 bases, and 14 bases lay in between.

V is TRBV11-2 and J is TRBJ2-4; TRBD2 agrees at 10 bases. The junction had 8 bases not matched to a gene; V was cut back by 1 base and J by 5 bases. Germline CDR1 reads SGHAT; CDR2 reads FQNNGV. The CDR3 is 17 amino acids. This CDR3 reads CASSLAPGTSAENIQYF. CDR3 sequence (DNA): TGTGCCAGCAGCTTAGCTCCCGGGACTAGCGCGGAAAACATTCAGTACTTC.

The V call is TRBV6-1, the J call TRBJ2-2, with 10 positions matching TRBD1. V lost 6 bases and J lost 5; bases outside the gene matches: 3. Germline CDR1 is MNHNS and CDR2 is SASEGT. The CDR3 totals 14 residues. The CDR3 DNA follows: TGTGCCAGCAGAGGGACAGGGGAAACCGGGGAGCTGTTTTTT. It translates to CASRGTGETGELFF.

The chain has TRBV9 and TRBJ2-7; a weak D match, TRBD1 (5 bases). The germline CDR1 and CDR2 sequences are SGDLS and YYNGEE. The CDR3 sequence is 16 residues long. Trimming removed 3 bases at V and 3 bases at J, with 19 bases between. CDR3 loop: CASSEGLNQGGYEQYF. CDR3 nucleotide sequence: TGTGCCAGCAGCGAGGGGTTGAATCAGGGTGGCTACGAGCAGTACTTC. The whole variable domain, remainder taken from reference TRBV9 and TRBJ2-7, is DSGVTQTPKHLITATGQRVTLRCSPRSGDLSVYWYQQSLDQGLQFLIQYYNGEERAKGNILERFSAQQFPDLHSELNLSSLELGDSALYFCASSEGLNQGGYEQYFGPGTRLTVT.

In this sample, this clone turned up once. The chain uses TRBV19 and TRBJ1-5; D call uncertain. The V end was cut by 6 bases, the J end by 6 bases, with 12 bases between. The CDR3 totals 13 residues. Germline V CDR1 and CDR2: LNHDA, SQIVND (reference sequence). Written as DNA, the CDR3 is TGTGCCAGTAGCTCTTTAGTCTCTCAGCCCCAGCATTTT. This gives the protein CASSSLVSQPQHF.

The gene calls are TRBV30 and TRBJ2-7; no clear D. Trimming left V 2 bases short and J 0 bases short, with 8 bases between. There are 13 residues in the CDR3. Germline V gene lookup returns CDR1 GTSNPN and CDR2 SVGIG (reference sequence). The CDR3 here is CAWSRGFSYEQYF. The CDR3 DNA is TGTGCCTGGAGTAGAGGTTTCTCCTACGAGCAGTACTTC.

V usage is TRBV30 and J usage is TRBJ1-1, with D unresolved. Trimming cost V 4 bases and J 1 base, with 4 bases left between them. The CDR3 runs to 11 residues. The germline gives CDR1 GTSNPN, CDR2 SVGIG (reference sequence). As DNA, the CDR3 is TGTGCCTGGACCAAGAACACTGAAGCTTTCTTT. Protein: CAWTKNTEAFF.

The CDR3 DNA follows: TGTGCCAGCAGCGTAGAGCAGGGGGCAAGGGGCTACACCTTC. This translates into CASSVEQGARGYTF. This chain connects TRBV9 to TRBJ1-2; 8 nucleotides match TRBD1. Germline V CDR1 and CDR2: SGDLS, YYNGEE. V gave up 0 bases and J gave up 8 bases; unmatched junction bases: 6. This CDR3 has 14 amino acids.

The V gene is TRBV11-2, the J gene TRBJ1-5; the D is unclear. Germline CDR1 SGHAT, CDR2 FQNNGV. V lost 4 bases and J 7 bases, leaving 8 bases between the germline ends. This CDR3 contains 12 residues. CDR3: CASSSMGQPQHF. The CDR3 DNA reads TGTGCCAGCAGCTCCATGGGCCAGCCCCAGCATTTT.

CDR3 residues: CASSLSGTDRDFEKLFF. The CDR3 coding sequence is TGTGCCAGCAGCTTATCCGGGACGGACAGGGATTTTGAAAAACTGTTTTTT. The chain couples TRBV7-9 to TRBJ1-4; the match to TRBD1 covers 8 bases. The CDR3 loop spans 17 amino acids. CDR1 and CDR2 (germline): SEHNR, FQNEAQ (reference sequence). After removal of 2 bases from V and 7 bases from J, the junction contained 12 bases not matched to a gene. Complete variable domain (other parts from reference TRBV7-9 and TRBJ1-4): DTGVSQNPRHKITKRGQNVTFRCDPISEHNRLYWYRQTLGQGPEFLTYFQNEAQLEKSRLLSDRFSAERPKGSFSTLEIQRTEQGDSAMYLCASSLSGTDRDFEKLFFGSGTQLSVL.

This CDR3 reads CASSLEAGALGNEQFF. The CDR3 DNA sequence: TGTGCCAGCAGCTTAGAAGCGGGAGCGCTTGGCAATGAGCAGTTCTTC. The chain has TRBV5-4 and TRBJ2-1; 8 nucleotides line up with TRBD2. Germline lookup yields CDR1 SGHNT and CDR2 YYREEE (reference sequence). The CDR3 covers 16 residues. Germline trimming cut 2 bases from V and 6 bases from J; bases unmatched to any gene: 10.